This T cell receptor (beta chain) was identified during a study of blood T cell repertoires in COVID-19. In the authors' methods: Amplified reference gene primers provided the basis for estimating nucleated cell counts. TCRdb's copy holds only in-frame clones and misses some; the assay was immunoSEQ multiplex PCR. That table gives V, J and clone size, and the DNA gave D and trimming. Of about 270,000 clones in the sample, 75% to 90% were seen once. While infection was still active, Seattle patients were enrolled and then followed longitudinally. The V end lost 7 bases, the J end lost 0 bases, and 12 bases lay between the germline ends. The CDR3 totals 15 residues. CDR1 and CDR2 from the germline V gene are MDHEN and SYDVKM.

Source material: peripheral blood. The V and J genes are TRBV28 and TRBJ2-2; D remains ambiguous. The sequence was collected from a woman aged 65 to 85 with COVID-19, enrolled during active disease. This chain's CDR3 is CASIPARPNTGELFF. The CDR3 bases are TGTGCCAGCATCCCCGCGCGGCCGAACACCGGGGAGCTGTTTTTT.